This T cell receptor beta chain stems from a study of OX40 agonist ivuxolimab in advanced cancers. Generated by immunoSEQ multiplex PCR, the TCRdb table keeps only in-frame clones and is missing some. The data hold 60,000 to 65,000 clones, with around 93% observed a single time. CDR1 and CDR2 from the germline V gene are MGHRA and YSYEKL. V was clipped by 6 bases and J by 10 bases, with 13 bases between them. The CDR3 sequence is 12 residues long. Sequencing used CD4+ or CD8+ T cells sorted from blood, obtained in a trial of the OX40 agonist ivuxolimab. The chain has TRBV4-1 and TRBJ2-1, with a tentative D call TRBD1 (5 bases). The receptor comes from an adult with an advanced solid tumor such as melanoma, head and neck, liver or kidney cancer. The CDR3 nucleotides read TGCGCCAGCAGATGGCAGGGATGGGAGCAGTTCTTC. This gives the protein CASRWQGWEQFF.